This T cell receptor (beta chain) was recorded in a study of T cell repertoires in ileal Crohn's disease. The assay was immunoSEQ multiplex PCR, and TCRdb's table has in-frame clones only and misses some. The profile covers about 17,000 clones, with about 75% appearing a single time and around 4% taken by the ten largest. Germline values: CDR1 SEHNR, CDR2 FQNEAQ (reference sequence). The CDR3 spans 14 residues. The germline V and J ends were trimmed by 5 bases and 2 bases, with 12 bases remaining between them. Time point: inflamed ileum from the surgical specimen. Adults with ileal or ileocolonic Crohn's disease and an indication for resection were eligible. The sample holds a few counts of this clone.

This TCR came from an adult with Crohn's disease. The V gene is TRBV7-9, the J gene TRBJ2-5, with D perhaps matching TRBD1 (5 bases). Sequencing was done on a sample of ileal tissue. CDR3 amino acids: CASSLQGLQETQYF. CDR3 bases: TGTGCCAGCAGCCTTCAGGGATTGCAAGAGACCCAGTACTTC.